Listed below are T cell receptor beta chains from one sample, sequenced in a study of graft-versus-host responses after intestinal transplantation. TCRdb's copy holds only in-frame clones and misses some; the assay was immunoSEQ multiplex PCR. The table shows about 25,000 clones, with 80% to 90% occurring only once. This material consisted of PBMCs, taken approximately 450 days after intestinal transplant. These receptor sequences come from a human patient who received an intestinal transplant, so some T cells may come from the graft donor. The CDR3 runs from the conserved cysteine through the conserved F or W.

V gene	J gene	CDR3 protein
TRBV7-7	TRBJ2-2	CASSRGQGATGELFF
TRBV5-1	TRBJ2-1	CASSLGTSGKIDEQFF
TRBV5-5	TRBJ2-5	CASSLIYVKTQETQYF
TRBV6-1	TRBJ1-4	CASSEVANEKLFF
TRBV9	TRBJ2-2	CASSPWTGGVVGELFF
TRBV2	TRBJ2-4	CASRDRDFLAKNIQYF
TRBV4-1	TRBJ2-7	CASSQVEQETPYEQYF
TRBV7-9	TRBJ1-3	CASSLQGLRNTIYF
TRBV11-1	TRBJ2-1	CASSLMSGSGGEQFF
TRBV27	TRBJ1-5	CATGHGDRDQPQHF